This TCR beta chain was observed in a study of cytomegalovirus exposure and HLA in healthy donors. The overall study: The same platform was used for the 100 to 150 validation repertoires and the 600 to 850 first-cohort repertoires, a later analysis reported.

This clone was detected only once. Its antigen is not known. Generated by immunoSEQ multiplex PCR, the TCRdb table keeps only in-frame clones and is missing some. Of under 200,000 clones listed, around nine tenths are singletons. The germline V gene encodes CDR1 MDHEN and CDR2 SYDVKM. This CDR3 is built from 16 residues. V lost 3 bases to trimming and J lost 2 bases, with 16 bases between them. Study outcomes and limitations: Researchers catalogued about 160 TCR beta chains as cytomegalovirus-associated.

The V gene is TRBV28, the J gene TRBJ2-5; possible D gene TRBD2, 6 bases. The sample taken for sequencing was PBMCs. The sequence was obtained from a man aged 18 to 29 in good health and CMV-seropositive. CDR3 residues: CASSFGIPGVQETQYF. Here the CDR3 DNA reads TGTGCCAGCAGTTTCGGGATCCCGGGAGTACAAGAGACCCAGTACTTC.